This T cell receptor (beta chain) derives from a study of spatial heterogeneity in lung cancer. TCRdb reanalysed the 5' RACE reads using MiXCR and keeps one entry per CDR3 protein. The data hold about 26,000 distinct CDR3 sequences, with 9.5% to 15% observed a single time. This clonotype was counted at least ten times. Documented time point: sample taken at primary tumor resection. Unsorted whole RNA of tumor, nontumor lung or frozen PBMC was sequenced. The donors were 72 patients with non-small cell lung cancer that was early-stage and untreated. CDR1 and CDR2 from the germline V gene are LGHNA and YSLEER. V shed 1 base, J shed 2 bases, and the junction held 4 bases outside the gene matches. This CDR3 has 16 amino acids.

The source is a female donor with early-stage non-small cell lung cancer. The sequences come from PBMCs, collected at surgery. The V call is TRBV4-3, the J call TRBJ2-1, with 8 nucleotides matching TRBD2. CDR3 sequence reads: CASSQGRGGTYNEQFF. CDR3 nucleotides: TGCGCCAGCAGCCAAGGGCGCGGGGGGACCTACAATGAGCAGTTCTTC.